The 13 T cell receptor beta chains listed next were all sequenced from one sample in a study of CD8+CD57+ T cells in acquired aplastic anemia. Those patients picked for sequencing had displayed CD8+CD57+ cell expansion on flow cytometry. CDR3 and TCR beta VDJ profiling relied on a genomic DNA template. In TCRdb, the reads were re-called with MiXCR into one record per CDR3 protein. This sample has roughly 250,000 distinct CDR3 sequences, with 70% to 85% found just once. Material: sorted CD4+, CD8+, or CD8+CD57+ T cells (not recorded which) from PBMCs. The source of these receptors is a human donor with aplastic anemia.

This chain uses TRBV2 with TRBJ2-2; 7 bases fit TRBD1. TRBJ2-1 explains the end of the DNA better; the J call may be wrong. The CDR3 is made up of 15 amino acids. The germline V gene has CDR1 SNHLY and CDR2 FYNNEI. CDR3 sequence: CASSKTGATYNEQFF. In DNA, the CDR3 is TGTGCCAGCAGTAAAACAGGGGCAACCTACAATGAGCAGTTCTTC.

Concerning this clonotype: The missing conserved phenylalanine or tryptophan at the end of this CDR3 makes a read error likely. The CDR3 nucleotides are TGTGCCAGCAGTTCGCCTCGGGCTAATTCACCCCTCCACTCT. It specifies CASSSPRANSPLHS. The V gene is TRBV2, the J gene TRBJ1-6; D unclear. The CDR3 consists of 14 residues. Trimming left V 5 bases short and J 6 bases short, with 11 bases between. CDR1 is SNHLY and CDR2 is FYNNEI in the germline V gene.

The genes are TRBV11-3 and TRBJ1-5, with 7 bases identical to TRBD1. After removal of 0 bases from V and 16 bases from J, the junction contained 15 bases not matched to a gene. The CDR3 extends over 15 amino acids. The germline V gene encodes CDR1 SGHNT and CDR2 YENEEA. CDR3 protein: CASSLDLTGKIGRHF. The CDR3 DNA follows: TGTGCCAGCAGCTTAGATCTGACAGGGAAGATCGGAAGACATTTT.

Details on this clonotype: The junction does not match germline at one end; this may be a read error. The chain recombines TRBV7-3 with TRBJ2-3, with a possible D match to TRBD2 (6 bases). This CDR3 spans 14 amino acids. The germline V gene encodes CDR1 SGHTA and CDR2 FQGTGA. Written as DNA, the CDR3 is TGTGCCAGCAGCTTAGCGGGACTCCAAGAGACCCAGTACTTT. It codes for CASSLAGLQETQYF.

This chain uses TRBV7-9 with TRBJ2-1, with D perhaps matching TRBD1 (5 bases). The V end was cut by 5 bases, the J end by 8 bases, with 22 bases between. Germline V lookup: CDR1 SEHNR, CDR2 FQNEAQ (reference sequence). CDR3 length equals 16 residues. The CDR3 reads CASSPRTSEDTDEQFF. The CDR3 nucleotides are TGTGCCAGCAGCCCCCGAACAAGCGAGGACACAGATGAGCAGTTCTTC.

This clonotype was recorded a few times. The DNA of the CDR3 is TGTGCCAGCAGCTATGGGAGGGTCCATGAGCAGTTCTTC. Encoded protein: CASSYGRVHEQFF. The chain combines TRBV5-6 with TRBJ2-1, with 7 bases identical to TRBD2. The ends lost 3 bases at V and 8 bases at J; junction bases unmatched: 5. The CDR3 covers 13 residues. Germline V gene sequence: CDR1 SGHDT, CDR2 YYEEEE.

The V gene is TRBV5-1, the J gene TRBJ2-6; D uncertain. The CDR3 runs 16 residues. Germline-derived CDR1 and CDR2 are SGHRS and YFSETQ. Trimming took off 1 base at V and 4 bases at J, with 12 bases between the two ends. The CDR3 coding sequence is TGCGCCAGCAGCTTGTACGGTACCACAGGGGCCAACGTCCTGACTTTC. It translates to CASSLYGTTGANVLTF. The full variable domain, its missing parts supplied by reference TRBV5-1 and TRBJ2-6, is KAGVTQTPRYLIKTRGQQVTLSCSPISGHRSVSWYQQTPGQGLQFLFEYFSETQRNKGNFPGRFSGRQFSNSRSEMNVSTLELGDSALYLCASSLYGTTGANVLTFGAGSRLTVL.

The J gene is TRBJ2-1, the V gene TRBV9; 7 nucleotides line up with TRBD2. CDR3 length: 15 amino acids. The V and J ends lost 0 bases and 10 bases, in that order; junction bases with no gene match: 10. Germline V CDR1 and CDR2: SGDLS, YYNGEE. The CDR3 region is CASSVGEGTDKEQFF. The CDR3 DNA reads TGTGCCAGCAGCGTAGGGGAGGGCACAGATAAGGAGCAGTTCTTC.

The chain recombines TRBV7-2 with TRBJ2-3, with D uncertain. Germline CDR1 reads SGHTA; CDR2 reads FQGNSA. The CDR3 spans 13 residues. V dropped 9 bases and J dropped 0 bases, with 10 bases sitting between them. The CDR3 coding sequence is TGTGCCAGTAGTTTCCCTAGCACAGATACGCAGTATTTT. This sequence encodes CASSFPSTDTQYF.

The CDR3 loop is CASSGRTSGYTDTQYF. The DNA for the CDR3 is TGTGCCAGCAGCGGTCGGACTAGCGGATACACAGATACGCAGTATTTT. The chain joins TRBV9 to TRBJ2-3; 10 nucleotides match TRBD2. The germline gives CDR1 SGDLS, CDR2 YYNGEE. The CDR3 runs to 16 residues. With V trimmed by 3 bases and J by 2 bases, 6 bases remained unmatched.

A single count supports this clonotype. V usage is TRBV2 and J usage is TRBJ1-2, with D possibly TRBD1 on 6 matching bases. Germline lookup yields CDR1 SNHLY and CDR2 FYNNEI. The CDR3 runs 16 residues. Trimming took 6 bases from V and 10 from J, leaving 27 bases between them. In nucleotides, the CDR3 is TGTGCCAGCAGCTACGGGGGCACGGATTTGGAGTATTTCTACACCTTC. Translation: CASSYGGTDLEYFYTF. The variable domain in full, completed from reference TRBV2 and TRBJ1-2, reads EPEVTQTPSHQVTQMGQEVILRCVPISNHLYFYWYRQILGQKVEFLVSFYNNEISEKSEIFDDQFSVERPDGSNFTLKIRSTKLEDSAMYFCASSYGGTDLEYFYTFGSGTRLTVV.

The chain employs TRBV7-8 and TRBJ2-1; no reliable D call. CDR1 is SGHVS and CDR2 is FQNEAQ in the germline V gene. Trimming cost V 6 bases and J 11 bases, with 17 bases left between them. The CDR3 loop spans 13 amino acids. CDR3 amino acids: CASSVVVTHKQFF. The CDR3 DNA follows: TGTGCCAGCAGTGTAGTGGTTACGCATAAGCAGTTCTTC.

Worth noting for this clonotype: At one boundary the junction diverges from the germline segment, which might be a read error. This chain uses TRBV2 with TRBJ2-1; 7 bases line up with TRBD2. CDR1 is SNHLY, CDR2 FYNNEI, per germline. The CDR3 is 13 residues long. This chain's CDR3 is CASGQGRAGSLSF. In DNA, the CDR3 is TGTGCCAGCGGGCAGGGACGAGCGGGAAGTCTGTCCTTC.